The T cell receptor (beta chain) under discussion was sequenced for a study of shared clonotypes between healthy human individuals (dated by TCRdb to 2020 to 2022). Study-wide context: The cohort comprised two women and a few men aged 18 to 49 years. For each donor, CD4 naive and CD4 memory were each given three plates, CD8 naive was given two plates, and CD8 memory was given one plate. Blood TCR repertoires of roughly five healthy adults were deeply sequenced to estimate repertoire size and the extent of clonotype sharing between individuals. To increase sequencing depth and limit assay-specific biases, different laboratories used diverse techniques to prepare libraries and sequence TCR repertoires. Per donor, leukapheresis produced somewhere between about 0.8 and 9 billion PBMCs.

From cysteine to phenylalanine, the CDR3 is 11 amino acids long. The sequence is cut down to CDR3 DNA, 33 bases in frame from base 1. V lost 3 bases and J lost 8 bases, and the count of bases not matched to a germline gene is 3. Via the germline V gene (reference sequence), CDR1 is DFQATT and CDR2 SNEGSKA. Results the study describes overall, beyond this receptor: Rarefaction of sorted-subset datasets indicated incomplete sequencing despite the large sequencing depth. Compared with non-shared clonotypes, the clonotypes found in all four sorted-subset donors had higher generation probabilities. Naive subsets generally had larger estimated clonotype richness than memory subsets. Pairwise subsampling led to the expectation that sequencing depth would affect the degree of clonotype sharing among donors. The small number of donors limited the genetic and exposure-history diversity represented. When a handful of donors were compared, the shared fraction of clonotypes was about 5.5% for naive CD4, about 4% for naive CD8, 2.3% for memory CD4, and about 0.36% for memory CD8. Sampling was restricted to blood, and TCR repertoires in tissues likely differ from the TCR repertoires found in blood.

Using the deep immunoSEQ assay, multiplex PCR amplified TCR CDR3 regions from genomic DNA. For each cell subset, the extracted genomic DNA was distributed evenly across all wells of several immunoSEQ 96-well plates, and each plate served as one replicate. For sorted subsets, roughly 190 ng of genomic DNA, equivalent to 25,000 to 35,000 T cell genomes, went into each replicate PCR. Purified libraries were quantified with a Qubit 3.0 fluorometer, sized on a Bioanalyzer 2100, and re-quantified with the KAPA Library Quantification kit. Every immunoSEQ 96-well plate was sequenced on a separate single-read 150-cycle Illumina NextSeq 550 flow cell. Turning to the authors' computational methods: Because the immunoSEQ output held only junctional sequences and lacked quality scores, the filtering could not match the filtering applied to full-length reads. Sequences were annotated with PyIR, a Python wrapper for IgBLAST v1.9, using IMGT germline references to assign V/J genes and CDR3. Reads with weak V/J assignments (E-value above 1e-6), missing CDR3, stop codons, out-of-frame junctions, or ambiguous translated residues were removed. V3J clonotypes were defined as sequences sharing the same inferred V gene, J gene, and CDR3 amino acid sequence. Percentage overlap between repertoires was computed as shared unique clonotypes divided by the size of the smaller repertoire. Three approaches were used to assess repertoire richness: RTK rarefaction, the Chao1 estimator, and Recon v2.1 estimates of unobserved clonotypes. Generation probabilities were computed with OLGA for all TCRbeta clonotypes obtained by the gDNA method from a handful of donors. In TCRdb, the immuneACCESS table is reduced to in-frame sequences with V and J assigned. These tables do not hold every clone; where another copy was compared, an unresolved V gene accounts for under half, and the others remain unexplained. V, J and clone size are those of that table, while D and trimming were read from the DNA. In all, the sample holds around 1.1 million clones, and 75% to 85% of those were seen once. More than 0.55% of the sample rests with the top ten.

The donors were healthy, HIV-negative adults who had no recently reported acute infections or vaccinations. Every donor was a Caucasian adult living in Nashville, Tennessee, USA. CD4+ T cells were enriched by magnetic negative selection, after which naive cells were positively selected on CD45RA and the negative fraction was taken as the memory subset. After blood collection by leukapheresis, PBMCs were isolated using Ficoll-Histopaque density gradient centrifugation and then cryopreserved in the vapor phase of liquid nitrogen. Analytical flow cytometry was used to check the purity and quantity of each magnetically sorted T cell population. Genomic DNA was isolated from every sorted fraction and measured by UV absorbance on a Nanodrop 2000c. Points on this clone: This receptor's antigen is unknown. Base quality data are lacking; no much larger clone is found one base away. The sample holds other DNA sequences that translate to the same CDR3.

In this chain, TRBV20-1 is recombined with TRBJ2-7; 8 bases in between match TRBD1. The sequencing input was memory CD4+ T cells from PBMCs. What this sample's cell subset or site label stands for: CD45RA-negative fraction. This TCR was sampled from a man aged 18 to 29 in good health. Some clones in this sample may be carry-over from other donors' samples. The DNA is TGCAGTGCTAGCAGACAGGGGAAGCAGTACTTC. It is translated as CSASRQGKQYF.